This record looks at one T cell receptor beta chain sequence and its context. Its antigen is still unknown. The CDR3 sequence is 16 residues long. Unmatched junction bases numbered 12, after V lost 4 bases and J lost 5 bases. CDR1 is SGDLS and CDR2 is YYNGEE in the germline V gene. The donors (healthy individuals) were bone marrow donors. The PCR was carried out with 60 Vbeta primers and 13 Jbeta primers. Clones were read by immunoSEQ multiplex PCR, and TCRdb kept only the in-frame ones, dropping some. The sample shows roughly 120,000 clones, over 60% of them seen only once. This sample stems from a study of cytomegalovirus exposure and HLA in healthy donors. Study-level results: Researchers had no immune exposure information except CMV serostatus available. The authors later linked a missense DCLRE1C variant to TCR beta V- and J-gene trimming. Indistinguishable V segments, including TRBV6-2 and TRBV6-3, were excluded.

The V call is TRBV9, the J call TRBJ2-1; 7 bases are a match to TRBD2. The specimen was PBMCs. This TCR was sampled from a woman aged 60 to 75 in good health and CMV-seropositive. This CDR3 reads CASSLEGREWDNEQFF. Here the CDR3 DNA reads TGTGCCAGCAGCCTTGAGGGGAGGGAGTGGGACAATGAGCAGTTCTTC.